This T cell receptor (beta chain) was captured by sequencing in a study of Tregs in tolerant kidney transplant recipients. Study overall: Mixed chimerism was transient after nonmyeloablative marrow transplants from related graft donors. Broader study findings: No direct test of biological reproducibility was done here.

Unmatched junction bases numbered 9, after V lost 5 bases and J lost 2 bases. CDR1 and CDR2 (germline): SGHAT, FQNNGV. The CDR3 is 15 residues long. Sequencing used immunoSEQ multiplex PCR; TCRdb keeps in-frame clones, though not all of them. The table has about 100,000 clones, around 89% seen once; the top ten hold 0.34%. Points on this clone: Antigen: not known.

The sequences come from CD4+ T cells from blood, collected before the transplant. The J gene is TRBJ2-7, the V gene TRBV11-2; 7 bases align to TRBD1. This TCR was sampled from a human donor who received a combined kidney and bone marrow transplant. The chain's CDR3 is CASSLTDRAAYEQYF. Here the CDR3 DNA reads TGTGCCAGCAGCCTTACTGACAGGGCTGCCTACGAGCAGTACTTC.